Below, 28 T cell receptor beta chains from the same sample are listed, as sequenced in a study of control samples from healthy donors and cancer patients. The table came from immunoSEQ multiplex PCR; TCRdb's copy has only in-frame clones and leaves some out. The data hold about 69,000 clones, with approximately 80% observed a single time. Sequences were obtained from PBMCs. The receptor set was obtained from a woman aged 45-60 years with lung cancer.

The CDR3, as DNA: TGCGCCAGCAGCATATCGACAGGGGGCACTGGAAACACCATATATTTT. It is translated as CASSISTGGTGNTIYF. The rearrangement links TRBV5-1 to TRBJ1-3; TRBD1 matches at 10 bases. The CDR3 totals 16 residues. V was clipped by 4 bases and J by 2 bases; unmatched bases: 6. Germline V gene lookup returns CDR1 SGHRS and CDR2 YFSETQ.

This chain uses TRBV6-1 with TRBJ1-1; 9 positions agree with TRBD1. The CDR3 spans 17 residues. CDR1 and CDR2 (germline): MNHNS, SASEGT. Trimming removed 1 base from V and 4 bases from J; junction bases left unmatched: 10. CDR3 in amino acids: CASSEGQGGWEITEAFF. The CDR3 bases are TGTGCCAGCAGTGAAGGACAGGGGGGTTGGGAGATCACTGAAGCTTTCTTT.

The chain uses TRBV5-6 and TRBJ1-2; the D is unclear. Germline CDR1 is SGHDT and CDR2 is YYEEEE. This CDR3 region has 14 residues. V gave up 5 bases and J gave up 8 bases, with 19 bases separating them. CDR3 residues: CASSLVVAPIGYTF. CDR3 nucleotide sequence: TGTGCCAGCAGTTTAGTCGTGGCCCCTATCGGCTACACCTTC.

This clone is a singleton in its sample. This chain uses TRBV7-2 with TRBJ2-7; TRBD1 matches at 7 bases. The CDR3 consists of 16 residues. The germline CDR1 and CDR2 sequences are SGHTA and FQGNSA. V shed 1 base and J 2 bases; nucleotides not matched to a gene: 8. The chain's CDR3 is CASSLGLGTETYEQYF. CDR3 coding DNA: TGTGCCAGCAGCTTAGGTTTGGGGACAGAAACCTACGAGCAGTACTTC.

This chain connects TRBV3-1 (or the pseudogene TRBV3-2) to TRBJ1-2; no reliable D call. Trimming removed 1 base at V and 8 bases at J, with 8 bases between. The CDR3 sequence is 12 residues long. Germline-derived CDR1 and CDR2 are LGHDT and YNNKEL (reference sequence). The CDR3 protein is CASSQGTGGYTF. As DNA, the CDR3 is TGTGCCAGCAGCCAAGGTACTGGGGGCTACACCTTC.

V and J are TRBV19 and TRBJ1-3, with no clear D. CDR3 length: 13 residues. Trimming cost V 6 bases and J 0 bases, with 6 bases left between them. From germline, CDR1 is LNHDA and CDR2 SQIVND (reference sequence). CDR3 sequence: CASSRGSGNTIYF. CDR3 nucleotide sequence: TGTGCCAGTAGCCGTGGCTCTGGAAACACCATATATTTT.

V usage is TRBV28 and J usage is TRBJ1-6; tentative D call: TRBD1 (5 bases). The CDR3 extends over 16 amino acids. V was trimmed by 1 base and J by 5 bases, leaving 12 bases between them. Germline lookup yields CDR1 MDHEN and CDR2 SYDVKM. The CDR3 region has the DNA TGTGCCAGCAGTTTATACCGGGGGTCGAATAATTCACCCCTCCACTTT. This sequence encodes CASSLYRGSNNSPLHF.

This rearrangement joins TRBV27 to TRBJ1-1; 7 positions match TRBD1. The CDR3 is made up of 15 amino acids. J was trimmed by 0 bases and V by 0 bases; bases with no gene match: 1. The germline CDR1 and CDR2 sequences are MNHEY and SMNVEV (reference sequence). The CDR3 sequence: CASSLSQGMNTEAFF. CDR3 DNA sequence: TGTGCCAGCAGTTTATCACAGGGGATGAACACTGAAGCTTTCTTT.

This clone was seen a single time. The rearrangement uses TRBV19 and TRBJ1-6; D gene unclear. V gave up 7 bases and J gave up 9 bases, with 13 bases separating them. CDR3 length: 13 residues. CDR1 and CDR2 (germline): LNHDA, SQIVND (reference sequence). DNA for the CDR3: TGTGCCAGTACAAGGGAGTTGGGTTCACCCCTCCACTTT. Protein sequence: CASTRELGSPLHF. Full variable domain (outside the CDR3, taken from reference TRBV19 and TRBJ1-6): DGGITQSPKYLFRKEGQNVTLSCEQNLNHDAMYWYRQDPGQGLRLIYYSQIVNDFQKGDIAEGYSVSREKKESFPLTVTSAQKNPTAFYLCASTRELGSPLHFGNGTRLTVT.

J is TRBJ2-7 and V is TRBV12-3 or TRBV12-4, with 10 bases fitting TRBD1. The CDR3 contains 13 residues. V dropped 6 bases and J dropped 7; count of bases not matched to a gene: 6. CDR3 amino acids: CASRGTGVEEQYF. Here the CDR3 DNA reads TGTGCCAGCAGAGGGACAGGGGTAGAGGAGCAGTACTTC.

The gene calls are TRBV7-2 and TRBJ1-4; 9 nucleotides match TRBD1. The CDR3 is 15 amino acids. CDR1 is SGHTA and CDR2 is FQGNSA in the germline V gene. V shed 0 bases and J 7 bases; nucleotides not matched to a gene: 3. The CDR3 loop is CASSLAQGAFEKLFF. In nucleotides, the CDR3 is TGTGCCAGCAGCTTAGCACAGGGGGCTTTTGAAAAACTGTTTTTT.

The chain joins TRBV6-5 to TRBJ2-5; tentatively, D is TRBD2 (5 bases). Between the trimmed V and J ends, which lost 3 bases and 4 bases, there was a span of 18 bases. Germline assignment: CDR1 MNHEY and CDR2 SVGAGI. The CDR3 contains 16 residues. The CDR3 is CASSYRRKAAVETQYF. CDR3 DNA sequence: TGTGCCAGCAGTTATCGGCGAAAAGCGGCGGTAGAGACCCAGTACTTC.

This clone occurred a few times. The chain couples TRBV27 to TRBJ2-7; 8 nucleotides align to TRBD1. The germline V gene encodes CDR1 MNHEY and CDR2 SMNVEV (reference sequence). The CDR3 is 13 residues long. The V and J ends lost 2 bases and 7 bases, in that order; junction bases with no gene match: 4. CDR3 loop: CASSLDRGGEQYF. For the CDR3, the DNA is TGTGCCAGCAGTTTAGACAGGGGCGGGGAGCAGTACTTC.

CDR3 sequence: CASSSGTSRPQHF. Here the CDR3 DNA reads TGTGCCAGCTCATCCGGGACGAGCAGACCCCAGCATTTT. J is TRBJ1-5 and V is TRBV18, with D possibly TRBD1 on 5 matching bases. CDR1 and CDR2 from the germline V gene are KGHSH and LQKENI. This CDR3 has 13 amino acids. Trimming removed 5 bases from V and 10 bases from J, with 15 bases in between.

The chain employs TRBV29-1 and TRBJ2-6; D may be TRBD1 or TRBD2 (6 bases each). Per the germline V gene, CDR1 is SQVTM and CDR2 is ANQGSEA. CDR3 length equals 16 residues. Between the trimmed V and J ends, which lost 2 bases and 2 bases, there was a span of 13 bases. The CDR3 sequence: CSVEKVGGTGANVLTF. CDR3 sequence (DNA): TGCAGCGTTGAAAAGGTGGGGGGCACTGGGGCCAACGTCCTGACTTTC.

The CDR3 coding sequence is TGTGCCAGCAGTGAGTTTCCGGAGAATGAGCAGTTCTTC. This encodes CASSEFPENEQFF. The V and J genes are TRBV6-4 and TRBJ2-1, with D unclear. Trimming pared 3 bases from V and 7 bases from J, leaving 10 bases between. Germline loops: CDR1 MRHNA, CDR2 SNTAGT. This CDR3 is built from 13 residues.

The J gene is TRBJ2-5, the V gene TRBV28; 7 bases line up with TRBD2. The ends lost 2 bases at V and 1 base at J; junction bases unmatched: 4. Per the germline V gene, CDR1 is MDHEN and CDR2 is SYDVKM. CDR3 length equals 15 residues. Written as DNA, the CDR3 is TGTGCCAGCAGTTTACGGCGGGGGTCCCAAGAGACCCAGTACTTC. Amino acids: CASSLRRGSQETQYF.

J is TRBJ1-2 and V is TRBV5-1, with D unresolved. The ends were cut back, 5 bases at V and 3 bases at J, with 20 bases in the middle. This CDR3 is built from 16 residues. Germline V CDR1 and CDR2: SGHRS, YFSETQ. The CDR3 nucleotides are TGCGCCAGCAGTAACCAACCGGCAGGAAGGGACTATGGCTACACCTTC. This gives the protein CASSNQPAGRDYGYTF.

This clone came up once. This chain links TRBV5-6 with TRBJ1-5; perhaps TRBD1 as D (6 bases). Between the trimmed V and J ends, which lost 3 bases and 7 bases, there was a span of 23 bases. Germline V gene sequence: CDR1 SGHDT, CDR2 YYEEEE. The CDR3 totals 17 residues. CDR3 in amino acids: CASSSASAGGRIQPQHF. The CDR3 region has the DNA TGTGCCAGCAGCTCGGCGTCGGCGGGGGGCCGAATACAGCCCCAGCATTTT.

V usage is TRBV3-1 (or the pseudogene TRBV3-2) and J usage is TRBJ2-5; D not certain. Deletions cut 2 bases from V and 4 bases from J, with 8 bases between. Looked up from germline, CDR1 is LGHDT and CDR2 is YNNKEL (reference sequence). CDR3 length: 13 amino acids. CDR3 nucleotides: TGTGCCAGCAGCCAATTCTCGGCAGAGACCCAGTACTTC. It yields the protein CASSQFSAETQYF.

The CDR3 nucleotides read TGTGCCAGTAGTACCACAGGGGGCTCGAACACCGGGGAGCTGTTTTTT. It is translated as CASSTTGGSNTGELFF. The chain is built from TRBV19 and TRBJ2-2; 9 positions agree with TRBD1. The CDR3 is 16 residues long. The germline CDR1 and CDR2 sequences are LNHDA and SQIVND (reference sequence). With V trimmed by 4 bases and J by 0 bases, 3 bases remained unmatched.

The V call is TRBV7-2, the J call TRBJ2-7; D gene uncertain. CDR1 is SGHTA, CDR2 FQGNSA, per germline. V shed 1 base and J shed 7 bases, with 11 bases lying between them. The CDR3 covers 13 residues. The CDR3: CASSLGVNGEQYF. CDR3 sequence (DNA): TGTGCCAGCAGCTTAGGGGTAAACGGAGAGCAGTACTTC.

This clone showed up just once. The chain couples TRBV30 to TRBJ2-3; D might be TRBD1 (5 bases). The CDR3 sequence is 15 residues long. Trimming took 3 bases from V and 2 from J, leaving 15 bases between them. Germline CDR1 is GTSNPN and CDR2 is SVGIG (reference sequence). CDR3: CAWRDLTAPTDTQYF. CDR3 DNA: TGTGCCTGGAGAGACTTGACAGCTCCCACAGATACGCAGTATTTT.

To note about this clone: The junction departs from germline at one end; a sequencing error may be responsible. The chain combines TRBV23-1 with TRBJ2-2; 8 nucleotides line up with TRBD1. TRBV23-1 falls under the ORF class, with uncertain function. This CDR3 has 16 residues. CDR3 in amino acids: CASSPARQGNSGELFF. In DNA, the CDR3 is TGCGCCAGCAGTCCAGCCAGACAGGGGAACTCCGGGGAGCTGTTTTTT.

The chain couples TRBV18 to TRBJ2-5; TRBD1 is a possible D gene (5 bases). The CDR3 runs 15 residues. V lost 8 bases and J lost 0, with 16 bases in between. Germline V gene sequence: CDR1 KGHSH, CDR2 LQKENI. The CDR3 loop reads CASPPSRDNQETQYF. DNA for the CDR3: TGTGCCAGCCCGCCGAGCAGGGATAACCAAGAGACCCAGTACTTC.

V and J are TRBV18 and TRBJ1-2, with D tentatively TRBD1 (6 bases). The V and J ends lost 2 bases and 0 bases respectively, with 13 bases between them. CDR1 is KGHSH, CDR2 LQKENI, per germline. This CDR3 spans 16 amino acids. Written as DNA, the CDR3 is TGTGCCAGCTCACCAGTCGGGGACACCGCTAACTATGGCTACACCTTC. Its protein product is CASSPVGDTANYGYTF.

V and J are TRBV9 and TRBJ2-3; possibly TRBD1 for D (6 bases). This CDR3 contains 15 residues. Trimming removed 0 bases from V and 5 bases from J, with 13 bases in between. Looked up from germline, CDR1 is SGDLS and CDR2 is YYNGEE. CDR3 region: CASSVGGGSGDTQYF. The CDR3 coding sequence is TGTGCCAGCAGCGTAGGTGGGGGCAGCGGAGATACGCAGTATTTT.

The chain has TRBV29-1 and TRBJ1-2; 11 bases map to TRBD1. V shed 8 bases and J 7 bases; nucleotides not matched to a gene: 6. This CDR3 has 12 residues. Germline CDR1 reads SQVTM; CDR2 reads ANQGSEA. DNA of the CDR3: TGCAGCATTTGGGGACAGGGGGTTGGCTACACCTTC. This codes for CSIWGQGVGYTF.